The 25 T cell receptor beta chains below were found in one sample sequenced in a study of cytomegalovirus exposure and HLA in healthy donors. The repertoire was sequenced with immunoSEQ multiplex PCR; TCRdb's copy has only in-frame clones and lacks some. In the table there are tens of thousands of clones, 93% of which are singletons. Sequenced: PBMCs. The receptors were sampled from a woman under 30 in good health and CMV-seronegative.

The V and J genes are TRBV5-1 and TRBJ2-2, with 8 positions matching TRBD2. The CDR3 is made up of 15 amino acids. With V trimmed by 5 bases and J by 3 bases, 6 bases remained unmatched. In germline, CDR1 is SGHRS, CDR2 YFSETQ. CDR3 nucleotide sequence: TGCGCCAGCAGGGCTAGCGGGTCCGACACCGGGGAGCTGTTTTTT. Protein sequence: CASRASGSDTGELFF.

J is TRBJ1-3 and V is TRBV7-9; tentative D call: TRBD1 (5 bases). This CDR3 spans 19 amino acids. Germline lookup yields CDR1 SEHNR and CDR2 FQNEAQ (reference sequence). Trimming took off 5 bases at V and 0 bases at J, with 23 bases between the two ends. The CDR3 sequence is CASSRAIRGVLSSGNTIYF. CDR3 in DNA: TGTGCCAGCAGCCGAGCTATAAGGGGTGTCCTCTCCTCTGGAAACACCATATATTTT.

The chain couples TRBV19 to TRBJ1-2, with D tentatively TRBD1 (6 bases). The germline V gene encodes CDR1 LNHDA and CDR2 SQIVND (reference sequence). This CDR3 is built from 17 residues. Between the trimmed V and J ends, which lost 7 bases and 6 bases, there was a span of 27 bases. The CDR3 sequence: CASTPQGRIPGGDGYTF. The CDR3 DNA is TGTGCCAGTACCCCTCAGGGGAGGATTCCGGGAGGGGATGGCTACACCTTC.

This clone was seen only once. The chain carries TRBV7-3 and TRBJ1-1, with D possibly being TRBD1 (5 bases). Germline V lookup: CDR1 SGHTA, CDR2 FQGTGA. V was pared by 4 bases and J by 7 bases, with 19 bases between. The CDR3 spans 15 residues. CDR3 sequence: CASSSPVRLGGEAFF. The CDR3, as DNA: TGTGCCAGCAGCTCGCCGGTGAGGTTGGGGGGTGAAGCTTTCTTT.

The V gene is TRBV6-4, the J gene TRBJ1-1; TRBD1 agrees at 7 bases. J was trimmed by 12 bases and V by 4 bases; bases with no gene match: 14. The CDR3 has 14 residues. Germline-derived CDR1 and CDR2 are MRHNA and SNTAGT. The CDR3 region is CASSVDGSGGLSFF. The CDR3 region has the DNA TGTGCCAGCAGTGTGGACGGATCAGGGGGTTTGTCTTTCTTT.

J is TRBJ1-6 and V is TRBV19; 8 bases line up with TRBD1. The CDR3 is made up of 16 amino acids. Germline trimming cut 1 base from V and 7 bases from J; bases unmatched to any gene: 6. Germline loops: CDR1 LNHDA, CDR2 SQIVND (reference sequence). As DNA, the CDR3 is TGTGCCAGTAGTATAGGCGCGAGACAGGGGAATTCACCCCTCCACTTT. This sequence encodes CASSIGARQGNSPLHF.

The chain couples TRBV6-5 to TRBJ1-3, with D maybe TRBD1 (5 bases). CDR1 is MNHEY and CDR2 is SVGAGI in the germline V gene. This CDR3 has 15 amino acids. The V end lost 6 bases, the J end lost 4 bases, and 16 bases lay between the germline ends. Written as DNA, the CDR3 is TGTGCCAGCAGCAACAGGATCCCGGCGGGAAACACCATATATTTT. Translated, it gives CASSNRIPAGNTIYF.

The CDR3 loop reads CSVSGSQNEQYF. The CDR3 DNA follows: TGCAGCGTTTCAGGGTCTCAGAACGAGCAGTACTTC. This sequence joins TRBV29-1 and TRBJ2-7; tentative D call: TRBD1 (5 bases). The ends were cut back, 5 bases at V and 5 bases at J, with 13 bases in the middle. The germline gives CDR1 SQVTM, CDR2 ANQGSEA. The CDR3 contains 12 residues.

The chain is built from TRBV28 and TRBJ2-3; 7 bases align to TRBD2. With V trimmed by 8 bases and J by 0 bases, 8 bases remained unmatched. CDR3 length: 15 amino acids. Per the germline V gene, CDR1 is MDHEN and CDR2 is SYDVKM. This chain's CDR3 is CASLHSGESTDTQYF. The CDR3 nucleotides read TGTGCCAGCCTACACAGCGGGGAAAGCACAGATACGCAGTATTTT. Supplemented by reference TRBV28 and TRBJ2-3, the full variable domain reads DVKVTQSSRYLVKRTGEKVFLECVQDMDHENMFWYRQDPGLGLRLIYFSYDVKMKEKGDIPEGYSVSREKKERFSLILESASTNQTSMYLCASLHSGESTDTQYFGPGTRLTVL.

The chain couples TRBV19 to TRBJ1-1; D call uncertain. The CDR3 is made up of 13 amino acids. Germline CDR1 and CDR2: LNHDA and SQIVND (reference sequence). Trimming pared 7 bases from V and 0 bases from J, leaving 9 bases between. As DNA, the CDR3 is TGTGCCAGTACGGGTACTATGAACACTGAAGCTTTCTTT. This encodes CASTGTMNTEAFF.

This chain links TRBV29-1 with TRBJ2-7, with 9 nucleotides matching TRBD1. Germline V gene sequence: CDR1 SQVTM, CDR2 ANQGSEA. Trimming cost V 7 bases and J 5 bases; bases outside gene matches: 15. The CDR3 totals 15 residues. Here the CDR3 DNA reads TGCAGCGCCCAGGACAGGGGCACCCCCCTCGACGAGCAGTACTTC. Its protein product is CSAQDRGTPLDEQYF.

V gene TRBV7-2 combines with J gene TRBJ1-5, with unresolved D. The CDR3 has 13 amino acids. V dropped 4 bases and J dropped 4 bases, with 8 bases sitting between them. Germline-derived CDR1 and CDR2 are SGHTA and FQGNSA. The DNA for the CDR3 is TGTGCCAGCAGCTCCACCCGGAATCAGCCCCAGCATTTT. Its protein is CASSSTRNQPQHF.

V is TRBV7-6 and J is TRBJ2-2; no firm D call. The CDR3 sequence is 13 residues long. Germline CDR1 reads SGHVS; CDR2 reads FNYEAQ. V was trimmed by 7 bases and J by 2 bases, leaving 8 bases between them. CDR3 bases: TGTGCCAGCACGCTAAGAAACACCGGGGAGCTGTTTTTT. It is translated as CASTLRNTGELFF.

The table lists this clone with a count of one. The chain combines TRBV2 with TRBJ2-1; no clear D. V lost 7 bases and J lost 9, with 13 bases in between. Germline V CDR1 and CDR2: SNHLY, FYNNEI. The CDR3 is 12 amino acids. CDR3 bases: TGTGCCAGCAACCGCCAGGCAGGTGAGCAGTTCTTC. This encodes CASNRQAGEQFF.

The chain links TRBV9 to TRBJ2-1; D remains ambiguous. This CDR3 has 16 amino acids. The V gene lost 0 bases and the J gene lost 0 bases, with 10 bases spanning the gap. Germline V lookup: CDR1 SGDLS, CDR2 YYNGEE. CDR3 region: CASSVESGRSYNEQFF. In DNA, the CDR3 is TGTGCCAGCAGCGTAGAATCGGGTCGCTCCTACAATGAGCAGTTCTTC.

The chain uses TRBV27 and TRBJ1-2, with TRBD1 identical over 9 bases. V dropped 5 bases and J dropped 7; count of bases not matched to a gene: 5. CDR1 and CDR2 from the germline V gene are MNHEY and SMNVEV (reference sequence). This CDR3 is built from 13 residues. In nucleotides, the CDR3 is TGTGCCAGCAGTGGGACAGGGTTCGGTGGCTACACCTTC. Translated, it gives CASSGTGFGGYTF.

This clone occurred once. The J gene is TRBJ1-5, the V gene TRBV7-9; D unclear. Germline CDR1 and CDR2: SEHNR and FQNEAQ (reference sequence). The V and J ends lost 2 bases and 5 bases respectively, with 10 bases between them. This CDR3 has 14 residues. CDR3 nucleotides: TGTGCCAGCAGCTTAAGTGGCCGGGATCAGCCCCAGCATTTT. Its translation is CASSLSGRDQPQHF.

This chain's CDR3 is CASSDSEAGGYTF. CDR3 coding DNA: TGTGCCAGCAGTGACTCGGAAGCGGGGGGCTACACCTTC. The chain joins TRBV6-4 to TRBJ1-2, with unresolved D. Germline assignment: CDR1 MRHNA and CDR2 SNTAGT. Deletions cut 0 bases from V and 8 bases from J, with 10 bases between. The CDR3 runs to 13 residues.

CDR3 coding DNA: TGTGCCTGGAGCCTCAGGAGGGAAGGACCCGGGGAGCTGTTTTTT. It yields the protein CAWSLRREGPGELFF. V usage is TRBV30 and J usage is TRBJ2-2; D perhaps matches TRBD2 (6 bases). V lost 3 bases, J lost 6 bases, and 17 bases lay in between. Germline lookup yields CDR1 GTSNPN and CDR2 SVGIG (reference sequence). The CDR3 consists of 15 residues.

The chain joins TRBV29-1 to TRBJ2-3; D unresolved. V lost 7 bases and J 4 bases, leaving 9 bases between the germline ends. CDR3 length: 11 residues. Germline CDR1 SQVTM, CDR2 ANQGSEA. In DNA, the CDR3 is TGCAGCGCCGAGAAACCAGATACGCAGTATTTT. This gives the protein CSAEKPDTQYF.

V and J are TRBV6-6 and TRBJ1-4, with D tentatively TRBD1 (6 bases). There are 15 residues in the CDR3. The germline V gene has CDR1 MNHNY and CDR2 SVGAGI (reference sequence). The germline V and J ends were trimmed by 0 bases and 8 bases, with 13 bases remaining between them. The CDR3 protein is CASSYSKQGGEKLFF. The CDR3 nucleotides are TGTGCCAGCAGTTACTCGAAACAGGGTGGGGAAAAACTGTTTTTT.

The chain is built from TRBV7-2 and TRBJ2-4, with D unresolved. This CDR3 has 17 amino acids. In germline, CDR1 is SGHTA, CDR2 FQGNSA. Trimming cost V 4 bases and J 1 base, with 17 bases left between them. The CDR3 bases are TGTGCCAGCAGCTCGCGAGCGTCAAGCCAGGCCAAAAACATTCAGTACTTC. Translation gives CASSSRASSQAKNIQYF. The variable domain in full, with the rest retrieved from reference TRBV7-2 and TRBJ2-4, is GAGVSQSPSNKVTEKGKDVELRCDPISGHTALYWYRQSLGQGLEFLIYFQGNSAPDKSGLPSDRFSAERTGGSVSTLTIQRTQQEDSAVYLCASSSRASSQAKNIQYFGAGTRLSVL.

This clone was seen a single time. The chain combines TRBV15 with TRBJ1-4, with D maybe TRBD1 (6 bases). V was cut by 5 bases and J by 9 bases, with 16 bases left in between. This CDR3 is 14 amino acids long. The germline V gene encodes CDR1 LNHNV and CDR2 YYDKDF (reference sequence). The CDR3 loop reads CATSGIKGQKKLFF. The CDR3 DNA sequence: TGTGCCACCAGCGGCATTAAAGGACAGAAAAAACTGTTTTTT.

V is TRBV18 and J is TRBJ1-3; D is possibly TRBD1 (5 bases). CDR3 size: 16 residues. Germline CDR1 is KGHSH and CDR2 is LQKENI. V was pared by 2 bases and J by 5 bases, with 16 bases between. In DNA form, the CDR3 reads TGTGCCAGCTCACCAACAGGCTCCACGTTAAGAAACACCATATATTTT. It encodes CASSPTGSTLRNTIYF.

The chain is built from TRBV6-5 and TRBJ2-3; possible D gene TRBD2, 6 bases. Trimming cost V 4 bases and J 6 bases, with 8 bases left between them. Germline CDR1 MNHEY, CDR2 SVGAGI. The CDR3 spans 12 residues. Written as DNA, the CDR3 is TGTGCCAGCAGTTCTAGCGCCGATACGCAGTATTTT. It yields the protein CASSSSADTQYF.